The clone carrying this T cell receptor (beta chain) was seen ten or more times. Its antigen is currently unknown. This specimen comes from a study of T and B cells in COVID-19 patients. Study-level background: Of about 20 active-infection patients, some 11 were critically ill with mechanical ventilation or extracorporeal membrane oxygenation. Study-level results: CD4+, regulatory T cell, CD8+ and sorted SARS-CoV-2-responsive or tetramer+ T cells were not yet sequenced. At recovery TRB diversity and richness exceeded healthy donors, after highly clonal active COVID-19 repertoires. The recovered cohort had under 3,000 exclusive TCR clusters, including just over 30 low generation probability clusters.

The germline V gene has CDR1 LNHNV and CDR2 YYDKDF (reference sequence). V was trimmed by 3 bases and J by 2 bases, leaving 13 bases between them. This CDR3 is built from 16 residues. TRB was amplified from about 250-500 ng of blood genomic DNA. TRB rearrangements were amplified by multiplex PCR with BIOMED2 TRB-A/B primers. TCRdb analysed the multiplex PCR reads with MiXCR anew, one entry per CDR3 protein. The profile covers 20,000 to 30,000 distinct CDR3 sequences, with less than 35% appearing a single time and about 1.5% taken by the ten largest. Sequencing was performed on blood. The receptor comes from a human donor who had recovered from COVID-19. This sequence joins TRBV15 and TRBJ2-2, with a possible D match to TRBD2 (7 bases). CDR3 sequence reads: CATSRGGTHNTGELFF. The CDR3 nucleotides read TGTGCCACCAGCAGGGGGGGGACACACAACACCGGGGAGCTGTTTTTT.